The sequence of this TCR beta chain was determined in a study of technical replicates of blood from a handful of donors. The data were produced by immunoSEQ multiplex PCR, yet TCRdb's version contains in-frame clones alone and is incomplete. Here the sample spans tens of thousands of clones, roughly nine tenths being singletons. The CDR3 length is 14 residues. Germline CDR1 is LNHDA and CDR2 is SQIVND (reference sequence). After removal of 7 bases from V and 6 bases from J, the junction contained 9 bases not matched to a gene. The V call is TRBV19, the J call TRBJ2-7, with TRBD2 identical over 10 bases. The receptor's source is a human donor in good health. Some clones in this sample may be carry-over from other donors' samples. The material sequenced was PBMCs. In nucleotides, the CDR3 is TGTGCCAGTAAGGATCAAGCGGGAGGGCTCGAGCAGTACTTC. It codes for CASKDQAGGLEQYF. The full variable domain, completed using reference TRBV19 and TRBJ2-7, is DGGITQSPKYLFRKEGQNVTLSCEQNLNHDAMYWYRQDPGQGLRLIYYSQIVNDFQKGDIAEGYSVSREKKESFPLTVTSAQKNPTAFYLCASKDQAGGLEQYFGPGTRLTVT.